Detailed here is one TCR beta chain. This CDR3 spans 14 amino acids. Germline-derived CDR1 and CDR2 are SNHLY and FYNNEI. The trim removed 8 bases at V and 5 bases at J, leaving 9 bases unmatched. The record originates from a study of technical replicates of blood from several donors. The assay was immunoSEQ multiplex PCR, and TCRdb's table has in-frame clones only and misses some. Of about 94,000 clones detected, 95% appear once; the ten largest clones hold 0.2% to 0.25%. This TCR came from a human donor in good health. The sequencing sample was made of T cells isolated from PBMCs. V and J are TRBV2 and TRBJ2-7; TRBD1 agrees at 10 bases. CDR3 loop: CASPTGTGEDEQYF. The CDR3 nucleotides read TGTGCCAGCCCAACTGGGACAGGGGAGGACGAGCAGTACTTC.